This passage covers 25 T cell receptor beta chains from one sample sequenced in a study of T cell responses to AZD1222 COVID-19 vaccine. TCRdb's table, derived via immunoSEQ multiplex PCR, lists solely in-frame clones and lacks some. The repertoire has approximately 130,000 clones, approximately 88% of them found once; the top ten carry around 5.3%. Sequenced material: peripheral blood, taken 28 days after the second AZD1222 dose. These receptor sequences come from an adult who received the AZD1222 COVID-19 vaccine.

This clone was detected only once. V gene TRBV19 combines with J gene TRBJ1-2; the D is unclear. CDR3 length equals 14 residues. Germline CDR1 is LNHDA and CDR2 is SQIVND (reference sequence). Trimming took off 3 bases at V and 2 bases at J, with 10 bases between the two ends. The CDR3 protein is CASSIARLNYGYTF. The CDR3 coding sequence is TGTGCCAGTAGTATTGCGCGTCTGAACTATGGCTACACCTTC.

This chain uses TRBV19 with TRBJ1-5, with D hard to call. CDR1 is LNHDA and CDR2 is SQIVND in the germline V gene (reference sequence). Between the trimmed V and J ends, which lost 5 bases and 1 base, there was a span of 9 bases. The CDR3 extends over 14 amino acids. The CDR3, as DNA: TGTGCCAGTAGTCGAAGGGAGAGCAATCAGCCCCAGCATTTT. Protein sequence: CASSRRESNQPQHF.

This chain joins TRBV18 and TRBJ1-2, with a weak D call TRBD1 (5 bases). The germline V gene has CDR1 KGHSH and CDR2 LQKENI. Trimming cost V 4 bases and J 0 bases, with 15 bases left between them. This CDR3 contains 16 residues. The CDR3 region has the DNA TGTGCCAGCTCACGGCCAGGGATCGGTTCTAACTATGGCTACACCTTC. Translated, it gives CASSRPGIGSNYGYTF.

V gene TRBV5-1 combines with J gene TRBJ1-1, with unresolved D. Looked up from germline, CDR1 is SGHRS and CDR2 is YFSETQ. The CDR3 runs 14 residues. V was pared by 2 bases and J by 4 bases, with 12 bases between. CDR3 bases: TGCGCCAGCAGCTTAATGTACCGGGCCACTGAAGCTTTCTTT. It codes for CASSLMYRATEAFF.

This clone was seen a single time. CDR3 sequence: CASSVTNYGYTF. In nucleotides, the CDR3 is TGTGCCAGCAGCGTGACAAACTATGGCTACACCTTC. This chain joins TRBV3-1 (or the pseudogene TRBV3-2) and TRBJ1-2; unclear D gene. The V and J ends lost 5 bases and 2 bases respectively, with 6 bases between them. The length of the CDR3 is 12 residues. From germline, CDR1 is LGHDT and CDR2 YNNKEL (reference sequence).

This sequence joins TRBV6-1 and TRBJ1-6; D call uncertain. The CDR3 totals 15 residues. The V and J ends lost 2 bases and 5 bases respectively, with 10 bases between them. The V gene's germline CDR1 is MNHNS and CDR2 SASEGT. The chain's CDR3 is CASSELQLDNSPLHF. CDR3 sequence (DNA): TGTGCCAGCAGTGAATTACAGTTGGATAATTCACCCCTCCACTTT.

The chain carries TRBV28 and TRBJ2-3; TRBD2 aligns across 7 bases. In germline, CDR1 is MDHEN, CDR2 SYDVKM. The CDR3 extends over 15 amino acids. V lost 1 base, J lost 3 bases, and 4 bases stayed unmatched. The CDR3 DNA reads as TGTGCCAGCAGTTTATTTCCGGGGGGTACAGATACGCAGTATTTT. This encodes CASSLFPGGTDTQYF.

The chain joins TRBV5-1 to TRBJ1-1; 8 bases fit TRBD1. Trimming took 4 bases from V and 4 from J; bases not matched to a gene: 9. The CDR3 runs to 15 residues. The germline gives CDR1 SGHRS, CDR2 YFSETQ. The chain's CDR3 is CASSAQGAESTEAFF. The CDR3 region has the DNA TGCGCCAGCAGCGCGCAGGGGGCGGAGAGCACTGAAGCTTTCTTT.

By its share, this clone is medium-sized. The rearrangement uses TRBV6-1 and TRBJ2-3, with 10 bases that match TRBD1. The CDR3 length is 16 residues. Germline loops: CDR1 MNHNS, CDR2 SASEGT. V gave up 1 base and J gave up 6 bases; unmatched junction bases: 7. The CDR3 sequence: CASSEDEGTGADTQYF. CDR3 bases: TGTGCCAGCAGTGAAGATGAGGGGACAGGGGCTGATACGCAGTATTTT.

Here the CDR3 DNA reads TGTGCCAGCAGTTCCGGGACAGCGACTGGTAAAGCTTTCTTT. This sequence encodes CASSSGTATGKAFF. The V and J genes are TRBV5-6 and TRBJ1-1, with 7 bases fitting TRBD1. The CDR3 contains 14 residues. The junction had 13 bases not matched to a gene; V was cut back by 5 bases and J by 9 bases. Germline V gives CDR1 SGHDT, CDR2 YYEEEE.

The chain recombines TRBV11-2 with TRBJ2-3, with 13 positions matching TRBD2. Germline loops: CDR1 SGHAT, CDR2 FQNNGV. The CDR3 is made up of 18 amino acids. J lost 3 bases, V lost 1 base, and 7 bases had no gene match. The CDR3 DNA follows: TGTGCCAGCAGCTTAGTTGGACTAGCGGGAGTCTCGACAGATACGCAGTATTTT. Translating it yields CASSLVGLAGVSTDTQYF. Combining the CDR3 with reference TRBV11-2 and TRBJ2-3 gives the whole variable domain EAGVAQSPRYKIIEKRQSVAFWCNPISGHATLYWYQQILGQGPKLLIQFQNNGVVDDSQLPKDRFSAERLKGVDSTLKIQPAKLEDSAVYLCASSLVGLAGVSTDTQYFGPGTRLTVL.

V and J are TRBV19 and TRBJ1-2; D remains ambiguous. The germline V and J ends were trimmed by 5 bases and 5 bases, with 9 bases remaining between them. Per germline, CDR1 LNHDA and CDR2 SQIVND (reference sequence). This CDR3 is 12 amino acids long. CDR3: CASSVQDYGYTF. In DNA form, the CDR3 reads TGTGCCAGTAGTGTGCAGGATTATGGCTACACCTTC.

The V gene is TRBV10-2, the J gene TRBJ2-7; 12 bases agree with TRBD2. Germline CDR1 WSHSY, CDR2 SAAADI. The CDR3 has 14 residues. J gave up 7 bases and V 8 bases, and 9 bases lay outside the gene matches. CDR3 in amino acids: CASSPSGRAGEQYF. The CDR3 DNA reads as TGCGCCAGCTCCCCTAGCGGGAGGGCCGGGGAGCAGTACTTC.

CDR3 residues: CASSRGVTGQGAYGYTF. CDR3 coding DNA: TGTGCCAGCAGCCGGGGAGTCACGGGACAGGGGGCCTATGGCTACACCTTC. The rearrangement uses TRBV14 and TRBJ1-2; 12 nucleotides agree with TRBD1. Germline lookup yields CDR1 SGHDN and CDR2 FVKESK. V was pared by 4 bases and J by 4 bases, with 10 bases of the junction left unmatched. The CDR3 has 17 amino acids.

The genes are TRBV7-2 and TRBJ1-3; a weak D match, TRBD1 (5 bases). Trimming pared 6 bases from V and 6 bases from J, leaving 15 bases between. Germline V CDR1 and CDR2: SGHTA, FQGNSA. The CDR3 covers 14 residues. The CDR3 DNA reads as TGTGCCAGCAGGAATCGGGTGGGGGAAAACACCATATATTTT. Its translation: CASRNRVGENTIYF.

CDR3 amino acids: CASSEEGAGIFGGYTF. In nucleotides, the CDR3 is TGTGCCAGCAGTGAAGAGGGGGCAGGGATATTTGGTGGCTACACCTTC. The V and J genes are TRBV2 and TRBJ1-2; 7 bases map to TRBD1. Germline V gene data show CDR1 as SNHLY and CDR2 as FYNNEI. The ends lost 1 base at V and 7 bases at J; junction bases unmatched: 12. The length of the CDR3 is 16 residues.

The chain combines TRBV7-3 with TRBJ2-2; TRBD1 agrees at 10 bases. Germline assignment: CDR1 SGHTA and CDR2 FQGTGA. CDR3 length: 15 residues. Trimming cost V 2 bases and J 6 bases; bases outside gene matches: 3. CDR3 region: CASSLGTGVPGELFF. The CDR3 DNA follows: TGTGCCAGCAGCTTAGGGACAGGGGTCCCCGGGGAGCTGTTTTTT.

V is TRBV18 and J is TRBJ1-2; no reliable D call. V was shortened by 2 bases and J by 4 bases, with 11 bases between the two germline ends. The germline V gene has CDR1 KGHSH and CDR2 LQKENI. The CDR3 totals 14 residues. CDR3 sequence: CASSPSGQFYGYTF. CDR3 DNA: TGTGCCAGCTCACCATCTGGCCAGTTCTATGGCTACACCTTC. The variable domain in full, completed from reference TRBV18 and TRBJ1-2, reads NAGVMQNPRHLVRRRGQEARLRCSPMKGHSHVYWYRQLPEEGLKFMVYLQKENIIDESGMPKERFSAEFPKEGPSILRIQQVVRGDSAAYFCASSPSGQFYGYTFGSGTRLTVV.

The rearrangement joins TRBV5-4 to TRBJ1-1; 11 bases align to TRBD1. The length of the CDR3 is 16 residues. Germline values: CDR1 SGHNT, CDR2 YYREEE (reference sequence). V shed 4 bases, J shed 0 bases, and the junction held 5 bases outside the gene matches. Here the CDR3 reads CASSVPGQGVNTEAFF. As DNA, the CDR3 is TGTGCCAGCAGCGTCCCGGGACAGGGGGTGAACACTGAAGCTTTCTTT.

This clone was picked up a small number of times. This chain links TRBV27 with TRBJ1-6, with 7 bases aligning to TRBD1. This CDR3 region has 20 residues. The V and J ends lost 2 bases and 5 bases, in that order; junction bases with no gene match: 18. The germline V gene encodes CDR1 MNHEY and CDR2 SMNVEV (reference sequence). CDR3 region: CASSLLQIRDRKVNNSPLHF. In nucleotides, the CDR3 is TGTGCCAGCAGTTTACTTCAAATACGGGACAGAAAGGTTAATAATTCACCCCTCCACTTT.

The chain employs TRBV30 and TRBJ1-1; possible D gene TRBD1, 6 bases. The CDR3 spans 11 residues. V shed 5 bases and J shed 6 bases, with 10 bases lying between them. The germline CDR1 and CDR2 sequences are GTSNPN and SVGIG (reference sequence). CDR3: CAWGGQSEAFF. The CDR3 coding sequence is TGTGCCTGGGGAGGACAGTCTGAAGCTTTCTTT.

The genes are TRBV30 and TRBJ2-7, with 8 bases fitting TRBD2. CDR1 and CDR2 (germline): GTSNPN, SVGIG (reference sequence). The CDR3 runs to 14 residues. After removal of 0 bases from V and 5 bases from J, the junction contained 6 bases not matched to a gene. CDR3 amino acids: CAWSVYGRGNEQYF. The CDR3 nucleotides are TGTGCCTGGAGTGTATACGGGAGGGGTAACGAGCAGTACTTC.

The rearrangement joins TRBV4-2 to TRBJ2-1; 12 bases fit TRBD2. Germline values: CDR1 LGHNA, CDR2 YNFKEQ. The CDR3 contains 15 residues. J was trimmed by 5 bases and V by 1 base; bases with no gene match: 0. The chain's CDR3 is CASSQGLAGDNEQFF. CDR3 nucleotide sequence: TGTGCCAGCAGCCAAGGACTAGCGGGGGACAATGAGCAGTTCTTC.

The V gene is TRBV5-1, the J gene TRBJ2-1; no reliable D call. CDR1 is SGHRS, CDR2 YFSETQ, per germline. Deletions cut 5 bases from V and 0 bases from J, with 9 bases between. CDR3 length equals 14 residues. CDR3 loop: CASSRPSSYNEQFF. DNA for the CDR3: TGCGCCAGCAGTCGGCCGAGCTCCTACAATGAGCAGTTCTTC.

The chain is built from TRBV28 and TRBJ1-1; 7 nucleotides agree with TRBD1. Germline V gene sequence: CDR1 MDHEN, CDR2 SYDVKM. The ends lost 5 bases at V and 6 bases at J; junction bases unmatched: 9. The CDR3 has 14 residues. This chain's CDR3 is CASSATDRVAEAFF. In DNA, the CDR3 is TGTGCCAGCAGTGCAACCGACAGGGTAGCTGAAGCTTTCTTT.